This T cell receptor (beta chain) was sequenced for a study of T cell responses to AZD1222 COVID-19 vaccine. The CDR3 sequence is 15 residues long. Germline lookup yields CDR1 ENHRY and CDR2 SYGVKD. V lost 3 bases and J lost 2; bases outside the gene matches: 6. Study findings and constraints: Donors, mostly white British, included more females; clonal diversity was possibly underestimated. Nearly half of spike-specific TCRs reportedly go after variant regions that carry no mutations.

Produced via immunoSEQ multiplex PCR; TCRdb's table is partial and in-frame only. The table lists about 160,000 clones, around 90% of them singletons. Points on this clone: The target antigen is unknown.

This TCR was sampled from an adult in good health. The source was peripheral blood, collected on day 0 of MenACWY control vaccination. This chain uses TRBV10-3 with TRBJ1-1; TRBD1 agrees at 7 bases. This CDR3 reads CAISDQGEGNTEAFF. As DNA, the CDR3 is TGTGCCATCAGTGACCAGGGGGAGGGCAACACTGAAGCTTTCTTT.